This TCR beta chain was observed in a study of early T cells in non-severe SARS-CoV-2 infection. The germline V and J ends were trimmed by 3 bases and 3 bases, with 21 bases remaining between them. The germline CDR1 and CDR2 sequences are DFQATT and SNEGSKA (reference sequence). The CDR3 extends over 17 amino acids. TCRdb re-analysed the 5' RACE reads in MiXCR, keeping a single row per CDR3 protein. The sample lists some 33,000 distinct CDR3 sequences, under 6% occurring once. This TCR was recovered from an adult who was a healthcare worker with PCR-confirmed SARS-CoV-2 infection or an uninfected control (not recorded which). The sequenced sample was whole blood. This rearrangement joins TRBV20-1 to TRBJ1-5; D is undetermined. CDR3 amino acids: CSARSKVTGSLNQPQHF. The CDR3 nucleotides read TGCAGTGCTAGGAGCAAAGTGACTGGCAGCCTCAATCAGCCCCAGCATTTT.